The present T cell receptor (beta chain) was sequenced within a study of cytomegalovirus exposure and HLA in healthy donors. The PCR was carried out with 60 Vbeta primers and 13 Jbeta primers. Sequencing was performed with immunoSEQ multiplex PCR; in TCRdb, only in-frame clones are kept and a portion is missing. The sample data list 130,000 or so clones. Note on this clone: No antigen is known for it.

Healthy bone marrow donors made up the cohort. V was cut by 4 bases and J by 4 bases, with 13 bases left in between. CDR3 length equals 15 residues. Germline V gives CDR1 MNHEY, CDR2 SVGAGI. Study-level points and caveats: There were several of the most significant clusters that appeared linked to common viral pathogens in a later analysis.

The receptor was derived from a woman in her fifties or sixties in good health and CMV-seronegative. The sequenced sample consisted of PBMCs. The rearrangement joins TRBV6-5 to TRBJ2-2; the D gene is possibly TRBD2 (5 bases). Written as DNA, the CDR3 is TGTGCCAGCAGTTGGGCACGAGGGTCCACCGGGGAGCTGTTTTTT. Amino acid sequence: CASSWARGSTGELFF.